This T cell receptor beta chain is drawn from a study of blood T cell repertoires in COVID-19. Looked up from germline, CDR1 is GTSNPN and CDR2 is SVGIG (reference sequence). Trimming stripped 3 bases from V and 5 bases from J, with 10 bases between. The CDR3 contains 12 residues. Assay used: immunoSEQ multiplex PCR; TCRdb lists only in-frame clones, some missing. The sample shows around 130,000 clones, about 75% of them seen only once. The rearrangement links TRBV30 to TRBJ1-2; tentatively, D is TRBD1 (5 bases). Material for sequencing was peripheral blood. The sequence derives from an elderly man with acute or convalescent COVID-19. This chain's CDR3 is CAWRGLGYGYTF. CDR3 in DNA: TGTGCCTGGAGGGGGCTGGGATATGGCTACACCTTC.